A selection of T cell receptor beta chains follows, all from one sample in a study of T cells in Graves' hyperthyroidism and ophthalmopathy. TCRdb re-analysed the multiplex PCR reads in MiXCR, keeping a single row per CDR3 protein. The sample has around 580,000 distinct CDR3 sequences, 16% seen once; the top ten hold 18%. The specimen was blood. The source is a woman between 18 and 30 years old with Graves' hyperthyroidism. Each CDR3 is given with its conserved first and last residue. Fields, in order: J gene, clone size, D gene, V gene, CDR3 DNA, CDR3 protein. A D gene is named only where the DNA matches it firmly. Expanded clones are given a class, and other clones once, few, many or no size at all.

J: TRBJ2-1; size: few; D: -; V: TRBV6-1; DNA: TGTGCCCTTACCGTTATGAATGAGCAGTTCTTC; CDR3: CALTVMNEQFF
J: TRBJ1-1; size: many; D: -; V: TRBV2; DNA: TGTGCCAGCAGTCAGGACCTTGTGACTGAAGCTTTCTTT; CDR3: CASSQDLVTEAFF
J: TRBJ2-3; size: many; D: -; V: TRBV11-2; DNA: TGTGCCAGCAGCTTAGAGGGGGGACGAACAGATACGCAGTATTTT; CDR3: CASSLEGGRTDTQYF
J: TRBJ1-2; size: many; D: TRBD1; V: TRBV3-1; DNA: TGTGCCAGCAGCCTTACCGGGACAGGGAGAGGCTACACCTTC; CDR3: CASSLTGTGRGYTF
J: TRBJ2-5; size: many; D: -; V: TRBV12-3/TRBV12-4; DNA: TGTGCCAGCAGTTTATCACCGGCGGGGGAGACCCAGTACTTC; CDR3: CASSLSPAGETQYF
J: TRBJ2-3; size: many; D: TRBD2; V: TRBV12-3/TRBV12-4; DNA: TGTGCCAGCAGTCCCGAGCGGGGGGGCACAGATACGCAGTATTTT; CDR3: CASSPERGGTDTQYF
J: TRBJ2-7; size: -; D: TRBD2; V: TRBV7-9; DNA: TGTGCCAGCAGCTTAGGCGGGGGAGTATTAGAGCAGTACTTC; CDR3: CASSLGGGVLEQYF
J: TRBJ1-1; size: many; D: -; V: TRBV19; DNA: TGTGCCAGTAGTATAGAAACAGGGTGGAGCATTGAAGCTTTCTTT; CDR3: CASSIETGWSIEAFF
J: TRBJ2-3; size: -; D: TRBD2; V: TRBV20-1; DNA: TGCAGTGCTCATCGGGGGGACACAGATACGCAGTATTTT; CDR3: CSAHRGDTDTQYF
J: TRBJ1-4; size: many; D: TRBD1; V: TRBV27; DNA: TGTGCCAGCAGGAGGTCGGGACAGAGTAATGAAAAACTGTTTTTT; CDR3: CASRRSGQSNEKLFF
J: TRBJ1-5; size: many; D: TRBD1; V: TRBV6-2/TRBV6-3; DNA: TGTGCCAGCCAGGGACAGGGGACTCAGCCCCAGCATTTT; CDR3: CASQGQGTQPQHF
J: TRBJ1-5; size: few; D: TRBD1; V: TRBV7-2; DNA: TGTGCCAGCAGCTTAGTACAGGGGAGGGATCAGCCCCAGCATTTT; CDR3: CASSLVQGRDQPQHF
J: TRBJ2-3; size: many; D: -; V: TRBV20-1; DNA: TGCAGTGCCCCCCCCTGGGACACTGGGGGGGATACGCAGTATTTT; CDR3: CSAPPWDTGGDTQYF
J: TRBJ1-1; size: few; D: -; V: TRBV6-1; DNA: TGTGCCAGCAGCGGGTACGGGAACACTGAAGCTTTCTTT; CDR3: CASSGYGNTEAFF
J: TRBJ2-1; size: -; D: -; V: TRBV27; DNA: TGTGCCAGCAGTTCTAGCGAGAGCTCCTACAATGAGCAGTTCTTC; CDR3: CASSSSESSYNEQFF
J: TRBJ2-4; size: many; D: TRBD1; V: TRBV15; DNA: TGTGCCACCAGCCGTGGACAGGCACTAGCCAAAAACATTCAGTACTTC; CDR3: CATSRGQALAKNIQYF
J: TRBJ1-2; size: -; D: -; V: TRBV7-2; DNA: TGTGCCAGCAGCTTAATGTCTGGAGATGGCTACACCTTC; CDR3: CASSLMSGDGYTF
J: TRBJ1-1; size: many; D: TRBD1; V: TRBV18; DNA: TGTGCCAGCTCACCGGGCAGGGGGCCGAACACTGAAGCTTTCTTT; CDR3: CASSPGRGPNTEAFF
J: TRBJ2-7; size: many; D: TRBD1; V: TRBV7-6; DNA: TGTGCCAGCAGCTTAGCGTGGGACAGGGGTTTCCACGAGCAGTACTTC; CDR3: CASSLAWDRGFHEQYF
J: TRBJ2-1; size: few; D: -; V: TRBV7-8; DNA: TGTGCCAGCATAGGGGGAGGACCAAACAATGAGCAGTTCTTC; CDR3: CASIGGGPNNEQFF
J: TRBJ2-5; size: -; D: -; V: TRBV6-5; DNA: TGTGCCAGCAGTTACTCCCTTGGAAATCAAGAGACCCAGTACTTC; CDR3: CASSYSLGNQETQYF
J: TRBJ2-1; size: few; D: TRBD2; V: TRBV11-3; DNA: TGTGCCAGCAGCCGACATAGCGGGGGGGCCAGCAATGAGCAGTTCTTC; CDR3: CASSRHSGGASNEQFF
J: TRBJ2-3; size: many; D: -; V: TRBV7-9; DNA: TGTGCCAGCAGCCCCCGGCTAGTAAATTGGGATACGCAGTATTTT; CDR3: CASSPRLVNWDTQYF
J: TRBJ1-2; size: -; D: TRBD1; V: TRBV29-1; DNA: TGCAGCGTGGACCGGACAGGATTCTATGGCTACACCTTC; CDR3: CSVDRTGFYGYTF
J: TRBJ2-7; size: many; D: -; V: TRBV6-2/TRBV6-3; DNA: TGTGCCAGCAGTTACGACCTTAAGCGGATACACTACGAGCAGTACTTC; CDR3: CASSYDLKRIHYEQYF